These 18 T cell receptor beta chains were all obtained from the same sample, sequenced in a study of blood T cell repertoires in COVID-19. Here immunoSEQ multiplex PCR was the method, and the copy in TCRdb shows in-frame clones only, minus some. Of about 130,000 clones in the sample, around 89% were seen once. Sequences were obtained from peripheral blood. The source of these receptors is a man aged 55 to 69 with COVID-19, enrolled during active disease.

V is TRBV12-3 or TRBV12-4 and J is TRBJ1-4; D may be TRBD1 (5 bases). The CDR3 has 12 amino acids. Trimming took off 8 bases at V and 7 bases at J, with 11 bases between the two ends. The CDR3 spells CASGAGGEKLFF. In nucleotides, the CDR3 is TGTGCCAGCGGGGCAGGCGGTGAAAAACTGTTTTTT.

The chain carries TRBV5-1 and TRBJ1-4; the D is unclear. Between the trimmed V and J ends, which lost 5 bases and 6 bases, there was a span of 11 bases. This CDR3 comprises 13 residues. Per germline, CDR1 SGHRS and CDR2 YFSETQ. CDR3 region: CASSSVIDEKLFF. The CDR3, as DNA: TGCGCCAGCAGTTCGGTAATAGATGAAAAACTGTTTTTT.

The J gene is TRBJ2-3, the V gene TRBV7-9; D is possibly TRBD1 (6 bases). The germline gives CDR1 SEHNR, CDR2 FQNEAQ (reference sequence). V was clipped by 5 bases and J by 2 bases, with 14 bases between them. This CDR3 has 15 amino acids. The CDR3 DNA reads TGTGCCAGCAGCGACACAGGGTTTACCACAGATACGCAGTATTTT. Translating gives CASSDTGFTTDTQYF.

This clone was observed once. CDR3 DNA: TGTGCCAGTAGTGATACAGGGGGCTCTGGAAACACCATATATTTT. It translates to CASSDTGGSGNTIYF. The gene calls are TRBV19 and TRBJ1-3, with 8 bases fitting TRBD1. CDR3 length: 15 residues. V trimming: 5 bases; J trimming: 0 bases; junction bases outside the gene matches: 3. Germline V lookup: CDR1 LNHDA, CDR2 SQIVND (reference sequence).

This clone was observed once. The genes are TRBV15 and TRBJ2-5; D is possibly TRBD1 (6 bases). The V gene's germline CDR1 is LNHNV and CDR2 YYDKDF (reference sequence). The V gene lost 0 bases and the J gene lost 2 bases, with 10 bases spanning the gap. The length of the CDR3 is 15 residues. CDR3 residues: CATSRDRGQQETQYF. CDR3 nucleotides: TGTGCCACCAGCAGAGATCGCGGACAGCAAGAGACCCAGTACTTC.

This chain joins TRBV7-2 and TRBJ2-3; 12 positions agree with TRBD2. The junction had 3 bases not matched to a gene; V was cut back by 2 bases and J by 6 bases. This CDR3 is 15 amino acids long. Germline CDR1 reads SGHTA; CDR2 reads FQGNSA. The CDR3 DNA reads TGTGCCAGCAGCTTACTAGCGGGGGGGCTTGATACGCAGTATTTT. Protein product: CASSLLAGGLDTQYF.

The chain uses TRBV5-1 and TRBJ2-3; possible D gene TRBD1, 6 bases. Trimming left V 4 bases short and J 2 bases short, with 11 bases between. Germline lookup yields CDR1 SGHRS and CDR2 YFSETQ. CDR3 length: 14 amino acids. Here the CDR3 reads CASSLGTLTDTQYF. DNA for the CDR3: TGCGCCAGCAGCCTAGGGACACTCACAGATACGCAGTATTTT.

The V call is TRBV5-6, the J call TRBJ2-5; TRBD2 matches at 10 bases. The germline V gene encodes CDR1 SGHDT and CDR2 YYEEEE. V was pared by 2 bases and J by 1 base, with 5 bases of the junction left unmatched. CDR3 size: 16 residues. For the CDR3, the DNA is TGTGCCAGCAGCTTTAAGCGGGGGGGCTTCCAAGAGACCCAGTACTTC. This translates into CASSFKRGGFQETQYF.

The chain couples TRBV2 to TRBJ1-2; D is uncertain. The V end was cut by 5 bases, the J end by 3 bases, with 13 bases between. Looked up from germline, CDR1 is SNHLY and CDR2 is FYNNEI. CDR3 length equals 14 residues. CDR3 in amino acids: CASSSRTGDYGYTF. CDR3 DNA: TGTGCCAGCAGTTCCCGGACTGGGGACTATGGCTACACCTTC.

This sequence joins TRBV4-1 and TRBJ2-5, with TRBD1 as a possible D gene (6 bases). Trimming removed 0 bases at V and 3 bases at J, with 11 bases between. CDR1 and CDR2 (germline): MGHRA, YSYEKL. The CDR3 extends over 15 amino acids. DNA of the CDR3: TGCGCCAGCAGCCAAGAGTACAGGGTCGAAGAGACCCAGTACTTC. This encodes CASSQEYRVEETQYF.

The chain combines TRBV9 with TRBJ1-2, with TRBD1 as a possible D gene (6 bases). The germline gives CDR1 SGDLS, CDR2 YYNGEE. V was trimmed by 2 bases and J by 5 bases, leaving 10 bases between them. CDR3 size: 13 residues. CDR3 residues: CASSVTGSYGYTF. CDR3 sequence (DNA): TGTGCCAGCAGCGTCACAGGGTCGTATGGCTACACCTTC.

The rearrangement uses TRBV9 and TRBJ2-1; a weak D match, TRBD2 (5 bases). The V and J ends lost 3 bases and 0 bases respectively, with 16 bases between them. CDR1 and CDR2 from the germline V gene are SGDLS and YYNGEE. The CDR3 covers 17 residues. The CDR3 spells CASSGNMREGSYNEQFF. The DNA of the CDR3 is TGTGCCAGCAGCGGGAATATGAGGGAAGGCTCCTACAATGAGCAGTTCTTC.

The CDR3 bases are TGTGCCAGCAGCGATTCAGGGGGCTGGGAGCAGTACTTC. Amino acid sequence: CASSDSGGWEQYF. The chain combines TRBV9 with TRBJ2-7, with 8 bases that match TRBD1. Germline V gene lookup returns CDR1 SGDLS and CDR2 YYNGEE. V shed 3 bases, J shed 7 bases, and the junction held 6 bases outside the gene matches. There are 13 residues in the CDR3.

The gene calls are TRBV13 and TRBJ1-1; D remains ambiguous. The CDR3 runs 16 residues. Germline V lookup: CDR1 PRHDT, CDR2 FYEKMQ (reference sequence). V was shortened by 5 bases and J by 2 bases, with 18 bases between the two germline ends. CDR3 amino acids: CASSPRLQAYNTEAFF. In DNA form, the CDR3 reads TGTGCCAGCAGCCCGCGGCTCCAAGCGTATAACACTGAAGCTTTCTTT.

In this sample, this clone turned up once. This chain joins TRBV11-2 and TRBJ2-7; D is unresolved. Trimming stripped 7 bases from V and 0 bases from J, with 13 bases between. The CDR3 is 14 amino acids. Germline CDR1 and CDR2: SGHAT and FQNNGV. The CDR3 spells CASTPTLNSYEQYF. The CDR3 DNA reads as TGTGCCAGCACCCCTACTCTGAACTCCTACGAGCAGTACTTC. Variable domain in full (rest from reference TRBV11-2 and TRBJ2-7): EAGVAQSPRYKIIEKRQSVAFWCNPISGHATLYWYQQILGQGPKLLIQFQNNGVVDDSQLPKDRFSAERLKGVDSTLKIQPAKLEDSAVYLCASTPTLNSYEQYFGPGTRLTVT.

This chain connects TRBV7-2 to TRBJ2-1; the match to TRBD1 covers 9 bases. CDR1 and CDR2 from the germline V gene are SGHTA and FQGNSA. Trimming took 4 bases from V and 14 from J; bases not matched to a gene: 12. The CDR3 runs 14 residues. DNA of the CDR3: TGTGCCAGCAGCTCGAGCCCGGGACAGGGAAGGGAGTTCTTC. Encoded protein: CASSSSPGQGREFF.

Note on this clone: This CDR3 is also generated by other DNA sequences in the sample. The rearrangement joins TRBV5-1 to TRBJ2-2, with D perhaps matching TRBD1 (5 bases). CDR3 length equals 14 residues. Between the trimmed V and J ends, which lost 0 bases and 2 bases, there was a span of 5 bases. CDR1 and CDR2 (germline): SGHRS, YFSETQ. The CDR3, as DNA: TGCGCCAGCAGCTTGGGGGGCAACACCGGGGAGCTGTTTTTT. This codes for CASSLGGNTGELFF.

V is TRBV7-3 and J is TRBJ1-2, with TRBD1 matching over 9 bases. After removal of 0 bases from V and 7 bases from J, the junction contained 9 bases not matched to a gene. The CDR3 spans 16 residues. The germline V gene encodes CDR1 SGHTA and CDR2 FQGTGA. In nucleotides, the CDR3 is TGTGCCAGCAGCTTAACCGGACAGGGGCTGGGTGCTGGCTACACCTTC. Protein: CASSLTGQGLGAGYTF.